One and the same sample provided the 27 T cell receptor beta chains below, sequenced in a study of blood T cell repertoires in COVID-19. Profiling relied on immunoSEQ multiplex PCR, and the TCRdb table lists in-frame clones only, not all of them. The sample gives 70,000 or so clones, around 80% of which show up once; 9% to 10% is in the top ten. Sequencing was carried out using peripheral blood. These receptors all come from a human donor in a cohort sampled during active COVID-19.

In the case of this clone: An end of the junction does not agree with germline; a read error may underlie this. This rearrangement joins TRBV28 to TRBJ2-5; D is unclear. Germline-derived CDR1 and CDR2 are MDHEN and SYDVKM. The CDR3 totals 12 residues. The CDR3 sequence: CASSLNIEAQYF. The DNA of the CDR3 is TGTGCCAGCAGTTTAAATATAGAGGCCCAGTACTTC.

This clone was counted once. The rearrangement uses TRBV5-6 and TRBJ1-6, with 10 bases identical to TRBD1. CDR1 is SGHDT, CDR2 YYEEEE, per germline. The CDR3 runs to 14 residues. V lost 2 bases and J lost 8; bases outside the gene matches: 1. Here the CDR3 reads CASSFGTGDSPLHF. In DNA form, the CDR3 reads TGTGCCAGCAGCTTCGGGACAGGGGATTCACCCCTCCACTTT.

V is TRBV9 and J is TRBJ2-2; D is unresolved. With 0 bases removed from V and 0 bases from J, the gap between germline ends came to 9 bases. The CDR3 is 16 amino acids. Germline V gives CDR1 SGDLS, CDR2 YYNGEE. The CDR3 sequence is CASSVATAPNTGELFF. CDR3 nucleotides: TGTGCCAGCAGCGTAGCTACCGCTCCGAACACCGGGGAGCTGTTTTTT.

The CDR3 coding sequence is TGTGCCGGGACAGACTATGGCTACACCTTC. Its translation is CAGTDYGYTF. This chain connects TRBV2 to TRBJ1-2, with 7 positions matching TRBD1. Trimming removed 11 bases from V and 3 bases from J; junction bases left unmatched: 0. The germline V gene has CDR1 SNHLY and CDR2 FYNNEI. The CDR3 contains 10 residues.

The chain couples TRBV2 to TRBJ1-1; D gene ambiguous. The CDR3 has 14 amino acids. V lost 8 bases, J lost 0 bases, and 13 bases lay in between. The V gene's germline CDR1 is SNHLY and CDR2 FYNNEI. The CDR3 region has the DNA TGTGCCAGCGCCCAAGGCGGGGTGAACACTGAAGCTTTCTTT. Translating gives CASAQGGVNTEAFF.

This clone was counted a single time. The chain couples TRBV18 to TRBJ1-2, with 8 positions matching TRBD1. V was pared by 0 bases and J by 6 bases, with 3 bases of the junction left unmatched. CDR3 length: 14 residues. CDR1 and CDR2 from the germline V gene are KGHSH and LQKENI. CDR3 sequence reads: CASSPPTTGDGYTF. The DNA for the CDR3 is TGTGCCAGCTCACCACCTACGACAGGGGATGGCTACACCTTC.

The chain employs TRBV5-1 and TRBJ1-3; 7 nucleotides agree with TRBD1. The germline V gene encodes CDR1 SGHRS and CDR2 YFSETQ. The CDR3 has 13 residues. V was clipped by 5 bases and J by 2 bases; unmatched bases: 1. CDR3 DNA: TGCGCCAGCAGTACAGGGGCTGGAAACACCATATATTTT. It specifies CASSTGAGNTIYF.

This clone occurred a few times. This chain uses TRBV27 with TRBJ2-7; TRBD2 aligns across 12 bases. J was trimmed by 3 bases and V by 7 bases; bases with no gene match: 1. The CDR3 is 13 residues long. Looked up from germline, CDR1 is MNHEY and CDR2 is SMNVEV (reference sequence). CDR3: CASKLAGGYEQYF. The CDR3, as DNA: TGTGCCAGCAAACTAGCGGGAGGCTACGAGCAGTACTTC.

This clone has only one observation. The V call is TRBV15, the J call TRBJ2-6, with a possible D match to TRBD2 (6 bases). The CDR3 has 17 amino acids. The germline gives CDR1 LNHNV, CDR2 YYDKDF (reference sequence). The germline V and J ends were trimmed by 0 bases and 2 bases, with 11 bases remaining between them. CDR3 amino acids: CATSRDRGLAGANVLTF. CDR3 sequence (DNA): TGTGCCACCAGCAGAGATCGGGGACTCGCTGGGGCCAACGTCCTGACTTTC. The complete variable domain, with remaining parts taken from reference TRBV15 and TRBJ2-6, reads DAMVIQNPRYQVTQFGKPVTLSCSQTLNHNVMYWYQQKSSQAPKLLFHYYDKDFNNEADTPDNFQSRRPNTSFCFLDIRSPGLGDTAMYLCATSRDRGLAGANVLTFGAGSRLTVL.

The chain is built from TRBV5-4 and TRBJ2-7; maybe TRBD1 (6 bases). CDR1 and CDR2 (germline): SGHNT, YYREEE (reference sequence). This CDR3 contains 13 residues. V was shortened by 4 bases and J by 3 bases, with 11 bases between the two germline ends. CDR3 DNA: TGTGCCAGCAGCCCGGGGACAAACTACGAGCAGTACTTC. Translation: CASSPGTNYEQYF.

This chain uses TRBV27 with TRBJ2-7; 8 bases are a match to TRBD2. Losses at the gene ends were 3 bases for V and 7 bases for J; bases not matched to a gene: 8. The germline gives CDR1 MNHEY, CDR2 SMNVEV (reference sequence). The CDR3 has 14 amino acids. Here the CDR3 reads CASSLLAGGGEQYF. Written as DNA, the CDR3 is TGTGCCAGCAGTTTGCTCGCGGGAGGTGGTGAGCAGTACTTC.

The chain is built from TRBV6-5 and TRBJ1-3; 7 positions agree with TRBD1. This CDR3 is built from 14 residues. J lost 0 bases, V lost 6 bases, and 2 bases had no gene match. Germline V gene data show CDR1 as MNHEY and CDR2 as SVGAGI. CDR3 residues: CASRDRISGNTIYF. CDR3 sequence (DNA): TGTGCCAGCAGGGACAGGATCTCTGGAAACACCATATATTTT.

This chain joins TRBV6-4 and TRBJ2-3; possibly TRBD2 for D (6 bases). Germline lookup yields CDR1 MRHNA and CDR2 SNTAGT. This CDR3 contains 14 residues. Trimming left V 4 bases short and J 12 bases short, with 20 bases between. The CDR3 DNA sequence: TGTGCCAGCAGTGCCTACACGGGAGCGTCCTCACAGTATTTT. As protein: CASSAYTGASSQYF.

V usage is TRBV7-6 and J usage is TRBJ2-2, with 12 bases lining up with TRBD2. The germline CDR1 and CDR2 sequences are SGHVS and FNYEAQ. CDR3 length: 16 residues. V was clipped by 5 bases and J by 8 bases; unmatched bases: 9. CDR3 nucleotide sequence: TGTGCCAGCAGCGCCCGACTAGCGGGAGTAGGAGGGGAGCTGTTTTTT. It translates to CASSARLAGVGGELFF. The whole variable domain, remainder taken from reference TRBV7-6 and TRBJ2-2, is GAGVSQSPRYKVTKRGQDVALRCDPISGHVSLYWYRQALGQGPEFLTYFNYEAQQDKSGLPNDRFSAERPEGSISTLTIQRTEQRDSAMYRCASSARLAGVGGELFFGEGSRLTVL.

J is TRBJ2-5 and V is TRBV13, with D unclear. V lost 2 bases to trimming and J lost 4 bases, with 17 bases between them. The CDR3 runs 16 residues. CDR1 and CDR2 from the germline V gene are PRHDT and FYEKMQ (reference sequence). DNA for the CDR3: TGTGCCAGCAGCTTATTGGGTGCGGTGATGGGAGAGACCCAGTACTTC. Translation gives CASSLLGAVMGETQYF.

This clone was picked up a small number of times. The chain has TRBV19 and TRBJ2-5; possible D gene TRBD2, 6 bases. Trimming left V 2 bases short and J 6 bases short, with 13 bases between. Per the germline V gene, CDR1 is LNHDA and CDR2 is SQIVND (reference sequence). CDR3 length: 14 residues. CDR3 sequence: CASSITGRGQTQYF. The CDR3 DNA reads as TGTGCCAGTAGTATAACCGGGAGAGGGCAGACCCAGTACTTC.

This clone was recorded a few times. CDR3 DNA: TGCGCCAGCAGCTTACAGGGGGCCGGGGAGCTGTTTTTT. Protein: CASSLQGAGELFF. The rearrangement joins TRBV5-1 to TRBJ2-2, with 8 bases lining up with TRBD1. V shed 2 bases and J 6 bases; nucleotides not matched to a gene: 0. CDR3 length: 13 residues. CDR1 SGHRS and CDR2 YFSETQ come from the germline V gene.

The genes are TRBV29-1 and TRBJ1-1; no clear D gene. V was shortened by 3 bases and J by 1 base, with 18 bases between the two germline ends. The CDR3 has 16 amino acids. The V gene's germline CDR1 is SQVTM and CDR2 ANQGSEA. CDR3 nucleotide sequence: TGCAGCGTTGAGCCGAATCCCCTCAGAACGAACACTGAAGCTTTCTTT. This translates into CSVEPNPLRTNTEAFF. The entire variable domain, with the rest obtained from reference TRBV29-1 and TRBJ1-1, is as follows: SAVISQKPSRDICQRGTSLTIQCQVDSQVTMMFWYRQQPGQSLTLIATANQGSEATYESGFVIDKFPISRPNLTFSTLTVSNMSPEDSSIYLCSVEPNPLRTNTEAFFGQGTRLTVV.

This chain uses TRBV2 with TRBJ1-1; D not certain. Trimming took 2 bases from V and 5 from J, leaving 12 bases between them. This CDR3 has 14 residues. Looked up from germline, CDR1 is SNHLY and CDR2 is FYNNEI. The CDR3 coding sequence is TGTGCCAGCAGTGAATGGGAGGGAAGGACTGAAGCTTTCTTT. This gives the protein CASSEWEGRTEAFF.

The chain recombines TRBV5-1 with TRBJ2-7, with TRBD2 matching 7 bases. V trimming: 1 base; J trimming: 5 bases; junction bases outside the gene matches: 6. The CDR3 is 14 amino acids. CDR1 and CDR2 from the germline V gene are SGHRS and YFSETQ. The CDR3 DNA reads as TGCGCCAGCAGCTTGCGAATGGCGGGAGACGAGCAGTACTTC. Residues: CASSLRMAGDEQYF.

This chain connects TRBV4-3 to TRBJ2-7; D perhaps matches TRBD2 (6 bases). From germline, CDR1 is LGHNA and CDR2 YSLEER. The CDR3 is 14 residues long. Trimming took 0 bases from V and 2 from J, leaving 8 bases between them. The CDR3 sequence is CASSQEEGAYEQYF. CDR3 in DNA: TGCGCCAGCAGCCAAGAGGAGGGAGCCTACGAGCAGTACTTC.

The chain combines TRBV11-2 with TRBJ2-7, with no clear D. Germline V gives CDR1 SGHAT, CDR2 FQNNGV. This CDR3 region has 12 residues. The ends were cut back, 1 base at V and 4 bases at J, with 5 bases in the middle. The CDR3 DNA follows: TGTGCCAGCAGCTTAGCCGGGTACGAGCAGTACTTC. Translating it yields CASSLAGYEQYF. Supplemented by reference TRBV11-2 and TRBJ2-7, the full variable domain reads EAGVAQSPRYKIIEKRQSVAFWCNPISGHATLYWYQQILGQGPKLLIQFQNNGVVDDSQLPKDRFSAERLKGVDSTLKIQPAKLEDSAVYLCASSLAGYEQYFGPGTRLTVT.

J is TRBJ2-7 and V is TRBV28; unclear D gene. Trimming cost V 6 bases and J 5 bases, with 8 bases left between them. Germline V gene lookup returns CDR1 MDHEN and CDR2 SYDVKM. This CDR3 region has 11 residues. CDR3 DNA: TGTGCCAGCAGCGATCGGGACGAGCAGTACTTC. Translation: CASSDRDEQYF.

J is TRBJ2-7 and V is TRBV28, with 10 bases aligning to TRBD1. The junction had 9 bases not matched to a gene; V was cut back by 6 bases and J by 4 bases. Germline values: CDR1 MDHEN, CDR2 SYDVKM. This CDR3 is built from 15 residues. CDR3 protein: CASRPTGGSGYEQYF. The CDR3 coding sequence is TGTGCCAGCAGACCGACAGGGGGCTCTGGTTACGAGCAGTACTTC.

The chain combines TRBV6-5 with TRBJ1-3; D unclear. Germline-derived CDR1 and CDR2 are MNHEY and SVGAGI. CDR3 length: 16 residues. V was pared by 0 bases and J by 0 bases, with 9 bases between. CDR3 loop: CASSYSRASSGNTIYF. The CDR3 region has the DNA TGTGCCAGCAGTTACTCGAGGGCCAGCTCTGGAAACACCATATATTTT.

The chain employs TRBV18 and TRBJ2-7; 9 nucleotides agree with TRBD2. The ends lost 0 bases at V and 2 bases at J; junction bases unmatched: 2. The germline CDR1 and CDR2 sequences are KGHSH and LQKENI. CDR3 size: 15 residues. The CDR3 nucleotides read TGTGCCAGCTCACCACCGAGACTAGCGGCCTACGAGCAGTACTTC. Amino acid sequence: CASSPPRLAAYEQYF.

This chain connects TRBV11-1 to TRBJ2-5; D uncertain. The CDR3 spans 13 residues. CDR1 and CDR2 (germline): SGHAT, FQDESV (reference sequence). V lost 2 bases to trimming and J lost 0 bases, with 4 bases between them. The CDR3 loop reads CASSLHYQETQYF. CDR3 sequence (DNA): TGTGCCAGCAGCTTACACTACCAAGAGACCCAGTACTTC.